Here is one T cell receptor (beta chain) with its context. The protocol was immunoSEQ multiplex PCR, while the TCRdb copy is restricted to in-frame clones and leaves out a portion. Here the sample spans roughly 72,000 clones, approximately 93% being singletons. The data belong to a study of T cell changes during pregnancy in multiple sclerosis. CDR3 length: 13 residues. Germline V gene sequence: CDR1 LNHDA, CDR2 SQIVND (reference sequence). Trimming removed 6 bases from V and 5 bases from J; junction bases left unmatched: 2. This material consisted of CD4+ T cells from peripheral blood mononuclear cells, taken after pregnancy. The origin of this receptor is a female donor with multiple sclerosis, enrolled in a pregnancy study. The chain recombines TRBV19 with TRBJ1-4; 8 bases are shared with TRBD1. The CDR3 is CASRDRVNEKLFF. DNA of the CDR3: TGTGCCAGTAGGGACAGGGTGAATGAAAAACTGTTTTTT.